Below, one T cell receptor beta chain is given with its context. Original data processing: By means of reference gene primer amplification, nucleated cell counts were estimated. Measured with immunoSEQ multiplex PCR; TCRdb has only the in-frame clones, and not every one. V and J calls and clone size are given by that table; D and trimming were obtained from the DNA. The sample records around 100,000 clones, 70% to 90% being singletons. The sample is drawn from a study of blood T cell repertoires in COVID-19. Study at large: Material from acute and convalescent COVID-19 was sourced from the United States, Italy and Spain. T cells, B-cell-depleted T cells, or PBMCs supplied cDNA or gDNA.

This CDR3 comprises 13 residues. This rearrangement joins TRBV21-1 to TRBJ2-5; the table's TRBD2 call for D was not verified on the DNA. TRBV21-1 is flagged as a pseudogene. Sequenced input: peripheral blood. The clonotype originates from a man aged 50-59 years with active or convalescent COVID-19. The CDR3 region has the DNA TGTGCCGGGGGAGGGCAGCAGACGGAGACCCAGTACTTC. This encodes CAGGGQQTETQYF.